The next 5 T cell receptor beta chains were all read from a single sample in a study of T-cell reconstitution after alpha-beta-depleted transplantation in children (dated by TCRdb to the mid-2010s). The treatment or condition label for this specimen denotes: allogeneic hematopoietic cell transplantation with graft depleted of TCRalphabeta T cells and CD19 B cells. The library was prepared using PCR. Sequencing was performed on an Illumina HiSeq 2500. To normalize quantification of the TCRbeta repertoire, the TCR libraries were built with molecular barcoding that relied on unique molecular identifiers. TCRdb's own reprocessing of the public reads used fastp at Q25 and MiXCR and kept productive beta chains. Records with the same CDR3 protein are collapsed into one entry carrying the most frequent genes and DNA. The sample profile shows about 170,000 distinct CDR3 sequences; 11% of them were found once. The ten largest clonotypes hold 13% of the sample.

The starting material was PBMCs, obtained before TCRalphabeta/CD19-depleted stem cell transplant. These receptors were taken from a boy aged 2 to 10 with acute myeloid leukemia, due to receive a stem cell transplant.

This clonotype was seen many times. The rearrangement joins TRBV3-1 to TRBJ1-2; D call uncertain. Germline V gene sequence: CDR1 LGHDT, CDR2 YNNKEL (reference sequence). This CDR3 is 16 amino acids long. V was clipped by 0 bases and J by 2 bases, with 13 bases between them. The DNA for the CDR3 is TGTGCCAGCAGCCAAGATGGCTGGCGGCGGAACTATGGCTACACCTTC. Translating gives CASSQDGWRRNYGYTF.

In this sample, this clonotype turned up many times. The CDR3 protein is CASSQPGHSTTEAFF. CDR3 DNA sequence: TGTGCCAGCAGCCAACCGGGACACTCCACGACTGAAGCTTTCTTT. V gene TRBV4-2 combines with J gene TRBJ1-1; tentative D call: TRBD1 (6 bases). The V gene lost 2 bases and the J gene lost 5 bases, with 15 bases spanning the gap. The CDR3 length is 15 residues. Germline V gene data show CDR1 as LGHNA and CDR2 as YNFKEQ.

This clonotype has a handful of counts. A read error may produce the germline difference seen at one junction end. J is TRBJ1-4 and V is TRBV29-1, with D maybe TRBD1 (5 bases). The V gene's germline CDR1 is SQVTM and CDR2 ANQGSEA. CDR3 size: 14 residues. DNA for the CDR3: TGTAGCGTGGGAGCGGGTACAGGAGCTGAAAAACTGTTTTTT. Its translation is CSVGAGTGAEKLFF.

This clonotype was observed at least ten times. The chain couples TRBV20-1 to TRBJ1-2; 7 nucleotides line up with TRBD1. Germline V lookup: CDR1 DFQATT, CDR2 SNEGSKA (reference sequence). The CDR3 consists of 14 residues. With V trimmed by 1 base and J by 5 bases, 7 bases remained unmatched. This chain's CDR3 is CSARAARGEYGYTF. DNA of the CDR3: TGCAGTGCTAGAGCGGCCAGGGGGGAGTATGGCTACACCTTC.

The sample holds many counts of this clonotype. The chain recombines TRBV3-1 with TRBJ2-1, with D uncertain. V lost 4 bases and J 7 bases, leaving 11 bases between the germline ends. Per the germline V gene, CDR1 is LGHDT and CDR2 is YNNKEL (reference sequence). This CDR3 contains 13 residues. The CDR3 nucleotides read TGTGCCAGCAGCCGAGATTTGACGAATGAGCAGTTCTTC. Its translation: CASSRDLTNEQFF.